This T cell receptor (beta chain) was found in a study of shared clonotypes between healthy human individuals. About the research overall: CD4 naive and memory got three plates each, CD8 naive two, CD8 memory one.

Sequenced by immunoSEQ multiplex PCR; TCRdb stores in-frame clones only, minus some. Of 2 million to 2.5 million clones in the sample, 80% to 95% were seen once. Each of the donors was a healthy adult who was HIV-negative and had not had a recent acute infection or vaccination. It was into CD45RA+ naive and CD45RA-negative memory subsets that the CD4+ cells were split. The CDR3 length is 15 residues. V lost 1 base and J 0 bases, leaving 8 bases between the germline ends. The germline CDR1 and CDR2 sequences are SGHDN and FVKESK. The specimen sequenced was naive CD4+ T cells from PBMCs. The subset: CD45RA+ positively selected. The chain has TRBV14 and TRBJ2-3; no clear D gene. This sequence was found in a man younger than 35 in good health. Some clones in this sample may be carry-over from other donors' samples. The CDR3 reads CASSQAGPSTDTQYF. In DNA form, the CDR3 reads TGTGCCAGCAGCCAAGCGGGCCCCAGCACAGATACGCAGTATTTT.